This is a list of T cell receptor beta chains from one sample in a study of OX40 agonist ivuxolimab in advanced cancers. Here immunoSEQ multiplex PCR was the method, and the copy in TCRdb shows in-frame clones only, minus some. The table has roughly 75,000 clones, roughly 89% seen once. Sample: CD4+ or CD8+ T cells sorted from blood, taken in a trial of the OX40 agonist ivuxolimab. The receptors were sampled from an adult with an advanced solid tumor such as melanoma, head and neck, liver or kidney cancer. Both conserved end residues are part of each CDR3. The D gene is left open where the match is weak. Expanded clones get a size class; other rows say once, few or many, or leave the size out.

v_gene: TRBV2
j_gene: TRBJ2-1
d_gene: TRBD2
abundance: NA
CDR3nt: TGTGCCAGCAGCGTTCGGCGGGGGGGCGACAATGAGCAGTTCTTC
CDR3aa: CASSVRRGGDNEQFF

v_gene: TRBV5-1
j_gene: TRBJ2-5
d_gene: NA
abundance: NA
CDR3nt: TGCGCCAGCAGCTTGCGGGAGACCCAGTACTTC
CDR3aa: CASSLRETQYF

v_gene: TRBV28
j_gene: TRBJ1-4
d_gene: TRBD1
abundance: NA
CDR3nt: TGTGCCAGCAGAACGACAGGGGGCTTTGAAAAACTGTTTTTT
CDR3aa: CASRTTGGFEKLFF

v_gene: TRBV5-4
j_gene: TRBJ1-2
d_gene: NA
abundance: NA
CDR3nt: TGTGCCAGCAGCTTGGCAGGGTTATGGTATGGCTACACCTTC
CDR3aa: CASSLAGLWYGYTF

v_gene: TRBV7-2
j_gene: TRBJ1-3
d_gene: TRBD1
abundance: NA
CDR3nt: TGTGCCAGCAGCACCCAGACAGGGGGAATCAGCACCATATATTTT
CDR3aa: CASSTQTGGISTIYF

v_gene: TRBV25-1
j_gene: TRBJ2-3
d_gene: NA
abundance: NA
CDR3nt: TGTGCCAGCATCGGTTCCATTACTAGCACAGATACGCAGTATTTT
CDR3aa: CASIGSITSTDTQYF

v_gene: TRBV6-1
j_gene: TRBJ2-3
d_gene: NA
abundance: NA
CDR3nt: TGTGCCAGCAGGAAGGTGGGAAGTATAGATACGCAGTATTTT
CDR3aa: CASRKVGSIDTQYF

v_gene: TRBV4-2
j_gene: TRBJ2-1
d_gene: TRBD2
abundance: NA
CDR3nt: TGTGCCAGCAGCGTCAAGGAAGGACTAGCGGGGGGTTACAATGAGCAGTTCTTC
CDR3aa: CASSVKEGLAGGYNEQFF

v_gene: TRBV7-9
j_gene: TRBJ2-3
d_gene: NA
abundance: NA
CDR3nt: TGTGCCAGCAGCTTACAGGGTAGTTCAGATACGCAGTATTTT
CDR3aa: CASSLQGSSDTQYF

v_gene: TRBV7-9
j_gene: TRBJ1-1
d_gene: TRBD1
abundance: NA
CDR3nt: TGTGCCAGCAGCTTAGGAGGGGACAGGGGAATCCGCACTGAAGCTTTCTTT
CDR3aa: CASSLGGDRGIRTEAFF

v_gene: TRBV6-5
j_gene: TRBJ2-7
d_gene: NA
abundance: NA
CDR3nt: TGTGCCAGCAGCCGAGGGGGCTACGAGCAGTACTTC
CDR3aa: CASSRGGYEQYF

v_gene: TRBV6-6
j_gene: TRBJ1-1
d_gene: TRBD1
abundance: NA
CDR3nt: TGTGCCAGCAGTTACTCGCCAGGACAGGGGAACACTGAAGCTTTCTTT
CDR3aa: CASSYSPGQGNTEAFF

v_gene: TRBV5-1
j_gene: TRBJ1-4
d_gene: NA
abundance: NA
CDR3nt: TGCGCCAGCCGGCAGACTGCTGCAACTAATGAAAAACTGTTTTTT
CDR3aa: CASRQTAATNEKLFF

v_gene: TRBV5-1
j_gene: TRBJ2-3
d_gene: TRBD2
abundance: NA
CDR3nt: TGCGCCAGCACTTCTTTAGCGGGCTCTAGCACAGATACGCAGTATTTT
CDR3aa: CASTSLAGSSTDTQYF

v_gene: TRBV29-1
j_gene: TRBJ2-1
d_gene: NA
abundance: NA
CDR3nt: TGCAGCGTTGTGGACGGGGTATCCTACAATGAGCAGTTCTTC
CDR3aa: CSVVDGVSYNEQFF

v_gene: TRBV7-6
j_gene: TRBJ1-5
d_gene: TRBD1
abundance: once
CDR3nt: TGTGCCAGCAGCTCCTGGACAGGGGGCGATCAGCCCCAGCATTTT
CDR3aa: CASSSWTGGDQPQHF

v_gene: TRBV7-3
j_gene: TRBJ1-1
d_gene: TRBD1
abundance: few
CDR3nt: TGTGCCAGCAGTCTGACAGGGCGCACTGAAGCTTTCTTT
CDR3aa: CASSLTGRTEAFF

v_gene: TRBV6-5
j_gene: TRBJ2-7
d_gene: NA
abundance: NA
CDR3nt: TGTGCCAGCAGTTACGTAAGCTACGAGCAGTACTTC
CDR3aa: CASSYVSYEQYF

v_gene: TRBV14
j_gene: TRBJ2-5
d_gene: TRBD2
abundance: NA
CDR3nt: TGTGCCAGCAGCCAAGGCCGGACTAGCGGGGGCCCCCAAGAGACCCAGTACTTC
CDR3aa: CASSQGRTSGGPQETQYF

v_gene: TRBV6-6
j_gene: TRBJ2-5
d_gene: NA
abundance: once
CDR3nt: TGTGCCAGCAGTTACAGTAACAGGGAAGGGGAGACCCAGTACTTC
CDR3aa: CASSYSNREGETQYF

v_gene: TRBV11-2
j_gene: TRBJ2-3
d_gene: NA
abundance: NA
CDR3nt: TGTGCCAGCAGCTTTGGCGGGGCCTCCTCCGCGCGAACGCAGTATTTT
CDR3aa: CASSFGGASSARTQYF

v_gene: TRBV10-3
j_gene: TRBJ2-2
d_gene: TRBD1
abundance: NA
CDR3nt: TGTGCCATCAAAACCGGGACAGGGGATACCGGGGAGCTGTTTTTT
CDR3aa: CAIKTGTGDTGELFF

v_gene: TRBV18
j_gene: TRBJ2-1
d_gene: TRBD2
abundance: NA
CDR3nt: TGTGCCAGCTCACAACAGACTAGCGGGGGGGCCTTCGAGCAGTTCTTC
CDR3aa: CASSQQTSGGAFEQFF

v_gene: TRBV5-1
j_gene: TRBJ1-2
d_gene: NA
abundance: few
CDR3nt: TGCGCCAGCACCGGGGCAGGGGCAGAAGGAGACTATGGCTACACCTTC
CDR3aa: CASTGAGAEGDYGYTF

v_gene: TRBV7-9
j_gene: TRBJ1-2
d_gene: NA
abundance: NA
CDR3nt: TGTGCCAGCAGCCCAGGGGCAGGGGTTTTCGGCTACACCTTC
CDR3aa: CASSPGAGVFGYTF

v_gene: TRBV6-1
j_gene: TRBJ1-1
d_gene: NA
abundance: NA
CDR3nt: TGTGCCAGCAGTGAATCTAGGGGGGTCGCTGAAGCTTTCTTT
CDR3aa: CASSESRGVAEAFF

v_gene: TRBV6-5
j_gene: TRBJ2-7
d_gene: TRBD1
abundance: NA
CDR3nt: TGTGCCAGCAGAGCGGACAGGTTCTCCTACGAGCAGTACTTC
CDR3aa: CASRADRFSYEQYF

v_gene: TRBV18
j_gene: TRBJ2-2
d_gene: NA
abundance: many
CDR3nt: TGTGCCAGCTCTCCCATTATCGCCAGCAACACCGGGGAGCTGTTTTTT
CDR3aa: CASSPIIASNTGELFF

v_gene: TRBV5-4
j_gene: TRBJ1-1
d_gene: TRBD1
abundance: NA
CDR3nt: TGTGCCAGCAGCATAACCAGGGGGCGCGGGGATACCACTGAAGCTTTCTTT
CDR3aa: CASSITRGRGDTTEAFF

v_gene: TRBV9
j_gene: TRBJ2-3
d_gene: TRBD2
abundance: NA
CDR3nt: TGTGCCAGCAGCGTTCTCGGACTAGCGGGGACTATCGGGACGCAGTATTTT
CDR3aa: CASSVLGLAGTIGTQYF

v_gene: TRBV6-1
j_gene: TRBJ2-5
d_gene: NA
abundance: NA
CDR3nt: TGTGCCAGCGGTCGCCGGGAGACCCAGTACTTC
CDR3aa: CASGRRETQYF

v_gene: TRBV5-1
j_gene: TRBJ2-7
d_gene: TRBD2
abundance: few
CDR3nt: TGCGCCAGCAGCCTTAGCGGGGGGCTTACCTACGAGCAGTACTTC
CDR3aa: CASSLSGGLTYEQYF

v_gene: TRBV7-2
j_gene: TRBJ2-3
d_gene: TRBD2
abundance: NA
CDR3nt: TGTGCCAGCAGCTCGGGACTAGCGGGGGGACTTGTAGGTACGCAGTATTTT
CDR3aa: CASSSGLAGGLVGTQYF

v_gene: TRBV19
j_gene: TRBJ2-1
d_gene: TRBD2
abundance: once
CDR3nt: TGTGCCAGTAGTAAGACTAGCGGGGGTTACAATGAGCAGTTCTTC
CDR3aa: CASSKTSGGYNEQFF

v_gene: TRBV7-9
j_gene: TRBJ1-2
d_gene: TRBD1
abundance: once
CDR3nt: TGTGCCAGCAGCTTCGAGGGGGCTATTGGCTACACCTTC
CDR3aa: CASSFEGAIGYTF